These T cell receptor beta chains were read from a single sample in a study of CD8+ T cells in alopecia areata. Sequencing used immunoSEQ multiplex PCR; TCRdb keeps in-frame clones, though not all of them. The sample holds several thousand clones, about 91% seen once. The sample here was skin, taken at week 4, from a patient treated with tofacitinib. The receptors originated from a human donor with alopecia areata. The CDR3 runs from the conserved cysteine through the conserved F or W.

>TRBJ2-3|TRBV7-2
CASSLLAGAGTDTQYF
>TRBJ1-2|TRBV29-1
CSVPTGISPGQTNGYTF
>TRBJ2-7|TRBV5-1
CASSTPGGESYEQYF
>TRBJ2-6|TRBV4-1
CASSVIGTGFSAGANVLTF
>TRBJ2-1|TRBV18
CASSPPSLAVGEQFF
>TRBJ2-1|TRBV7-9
CASSDRLAGYNEQFF
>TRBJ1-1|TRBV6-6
CASTTGGGRPEAFF
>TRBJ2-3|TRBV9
CASSVAALAGSTDTQYF
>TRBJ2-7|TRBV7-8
CASSPGTVSYEQYF
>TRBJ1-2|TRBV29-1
CSVEAAGVGYTF
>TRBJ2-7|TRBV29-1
CSVEQGNEQYF
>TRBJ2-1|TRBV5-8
CASSLYGNNEQFF
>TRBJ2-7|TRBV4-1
CASSQANLISGGLEQYF
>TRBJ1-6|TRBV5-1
CASSRSLRGNDSPLHF